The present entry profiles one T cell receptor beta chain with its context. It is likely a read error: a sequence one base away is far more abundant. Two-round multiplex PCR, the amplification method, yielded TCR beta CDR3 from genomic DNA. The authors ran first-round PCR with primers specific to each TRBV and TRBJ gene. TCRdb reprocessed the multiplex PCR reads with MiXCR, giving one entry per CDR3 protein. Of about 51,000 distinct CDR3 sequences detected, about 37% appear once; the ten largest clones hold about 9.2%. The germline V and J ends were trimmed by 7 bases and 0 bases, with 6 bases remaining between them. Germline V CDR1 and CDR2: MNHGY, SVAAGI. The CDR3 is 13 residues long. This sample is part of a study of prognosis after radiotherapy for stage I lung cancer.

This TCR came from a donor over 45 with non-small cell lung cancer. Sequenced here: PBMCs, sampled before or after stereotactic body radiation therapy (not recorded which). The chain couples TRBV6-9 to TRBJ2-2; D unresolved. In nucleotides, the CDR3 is TGTGCCAGCAAAGCGTCGAACACCGGGGAGCTGTTTTTT. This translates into CASKASNTGELFF.